The rows below give T cell receptor beta chains drawn from one sample of a study of vaccination and CD4 T cells after COVID-19. The antigens of these receptors remain unknown. TCRdb re-analysed the PCR reads in MiXCR, keeping a single row per CDR3 protein. This sample has fewer than 4,500 distinct CDR3 sequences, with 15% to 20% found just once. The specimen was CD4+ T cells from blood, cultured in vitro. The receptor set was obtained from a human donor who had recovered from COVID-19. Each CDR3 is given with its conserved first and last residue. The D gene is left open where the match is weak.

TRBJ2-3	TRBD2	TRBV20-1	CSAIGPSGGAGTDTQYF
TRBJ2-5	.	TRBV23-1	CASSRDRLANQETQYF
TRBJ1-2	.	TRBV12-3/TRBV12-4	CASSFWARAHGYTF
TRBJ1-6	.	TRBV5-1	CASSFQSSYNSPLHF
TRBJ2-3	TRBD2	TRBV11-2	CASSLDSGTSGGVTDTQYF
TRBJ1-2	.	TRBV29-1	CSVLQGYGYTF
TRBJ1-1	TRBD1	TRBV6-5	CASRYPGQGENTEAFF
TRBJ2-7	.	TRBV12-3/TRBV12-4	CASSYRVSSEQYF
TRBJ2-7	TRBD2	TRBV6-1	CASTRPTSGGYEQYF
TRBJ1-1	.	TRBV5-1	CASKRETEAFF
TRBJ2-1	TRBD1	TRBV19	CASSKTGGNEQFF
TRBJ1-2	TRBD1	TRBV6-1	CASSPVGQGGGYTF
TRBJ2-5	.	TRBV30	CAWSAQETQYF
TRBJ1-5	TRBD1	TRBV30	CAWSTGQGISPQHF
TRBJ1-1	TRBD1	TRBV19	CASRLTGRAEAFF
TRBJ1-2	TRBD1	TRBV10-3	CAITGGQDLNYGYTF
TRBJ1-1	TRBD1	TRBV5-1	CASSLEGAIEAFF
TRBJ2-1	.	TRBV7-9	CASGPRNSGGGGRNEQFF
TRBJ2-3	.	TRBV5-1	CASSLSEGPDTQYF
TRBJ2-1	TRBD2	TRBV6-1	CASSRPSGVHNEQFF
TRBJ2-7	TRBD1	TRBV6-5	CASSYSRTGVGEQYF
TRBJ1-2	TRBD1	TRBV7-9	CASSLGGQGSGYTF
TRBJ1-1	TRBD1	TRBV7-9	CASSLDRGGTEAFF
TRBJ1-1	.	TRBV6-1	CASSRGVGDTEAFF
TRBJ1-2	.	TRBV27	CASRGFEGGGAGTNYGYTF
TRBJ2-2	.	TRBV2	CATCSGQQCRELFF